This TCR beta chain appears in the sequencing data of a study of response to subunit inactivated influenza vaccine. TCRdb processed the RT-PCR reads anew with MiXCR; each CDR3 protein has one entry. The sample has about 500,000 distinct CDR3 sequences; approximately 15% are singletons. This clonotype came up a few times. Its antigen remains unknown. Whole-study results and caveats: Authors suggested few new T cells are recruited by each seasonal influenza vaccination.

CDR3 length: 14 amino acids. Germline V gene lookup returns CDR1 SQVTM and CDR2 ANQGSEA. Trimming stripped 4 bases from V and 0 bases from J, with 10 bases between. This clonotype originated in a man aged 45 to 75 who received an inactivated influenza vaccine. The starting material was CD4+ T cells sorted from PBMCs, obtained 23 months after vaccination. The chain uses TRBV29-1 and TRBJ1-5; possibly TRBD1 for D (5 bases). Here the CDR3 reads CSVAGGVSNQPQHF. The CDR3 DNA sequence: TGCAGCGTTGCCGGAGGGGTTAGCAATCAGCCCCAGCATTTT. The full variable domain, with the rest looked up from reference TRBV29-1 and TRBJ1-5, is SAVISQKPSRDICQRGTSLTIQCQVDSQVTMMFWYRQQPGQSLTLIATANQGSEATYESGFVIDKFPISRPNLTFSTLTVSNMSPEDSSIYLCSVAGGVSNQPQHFGDGTRLSIL.